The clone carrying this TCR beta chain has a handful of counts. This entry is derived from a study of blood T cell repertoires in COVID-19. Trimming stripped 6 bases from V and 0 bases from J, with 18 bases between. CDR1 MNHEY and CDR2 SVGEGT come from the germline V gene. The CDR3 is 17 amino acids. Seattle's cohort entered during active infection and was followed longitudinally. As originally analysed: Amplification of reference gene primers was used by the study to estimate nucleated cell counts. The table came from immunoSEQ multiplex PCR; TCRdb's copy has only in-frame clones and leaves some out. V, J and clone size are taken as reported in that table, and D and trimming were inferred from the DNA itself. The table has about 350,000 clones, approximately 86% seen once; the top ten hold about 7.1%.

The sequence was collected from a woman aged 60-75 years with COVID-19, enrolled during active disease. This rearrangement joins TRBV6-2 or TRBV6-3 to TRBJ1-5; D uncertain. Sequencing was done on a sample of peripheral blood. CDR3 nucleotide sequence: TGTGCCAGCAGCCGAAGCGGACGGAGCTATAGCAATCAGCCCCAGCATTTT. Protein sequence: CASSRSGRSYSNQPQHF.